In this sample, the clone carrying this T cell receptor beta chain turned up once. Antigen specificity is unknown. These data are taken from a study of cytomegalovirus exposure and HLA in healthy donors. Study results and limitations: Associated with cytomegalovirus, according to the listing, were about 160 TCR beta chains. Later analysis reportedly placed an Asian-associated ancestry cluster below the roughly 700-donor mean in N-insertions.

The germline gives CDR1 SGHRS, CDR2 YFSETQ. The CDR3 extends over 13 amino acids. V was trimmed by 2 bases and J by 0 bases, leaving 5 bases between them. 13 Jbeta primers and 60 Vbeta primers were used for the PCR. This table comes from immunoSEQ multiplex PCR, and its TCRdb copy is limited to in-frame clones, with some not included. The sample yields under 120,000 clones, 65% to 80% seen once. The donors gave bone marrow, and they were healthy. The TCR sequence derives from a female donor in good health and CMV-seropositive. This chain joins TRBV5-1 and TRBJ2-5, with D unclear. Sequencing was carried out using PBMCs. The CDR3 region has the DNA TGCGCCAGCAGCTTCCGGGACCAAGAGACCCAGTACTTC. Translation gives CASSFRDQETQYF.